This TCR beta chain emerged from a study of identical twins. This clonotype has more than one count but fewer than ten. Its antigen is not identified. TCRdb reprocessed the 5' RACE reads with MiXCR, giving one entry per CDR3 protein. Seen here are about 460,000 distinct CDR3 sequences, 14% observed once, and the top ten hold 0.4% to 0.55%. The V end lost 5 bases, the J end lost 4 bases, and 27 bases lay between the germline ends. Per germline, CDR1 MDHEN and CDR2 SYDVKM. The CDR3 has 19 amino acids. Study outcomes and limitations: The presence of invariant MAIT and iNKT cells could partly confound analyses of zero-insertion sequences. Abundant cord blood beta clonotypes carried fewer insertions; memory repertoires showed none.

This sample also appeared in a second study, on yellow fever vaccine responses in identical twins.

The TCR sequence derives from a woman under 30 in good health. The J gene is TRBJ1-5, the V gene TRBV28; maybe TRBD1 (6 bases). The sample taken for sequencing was CD4+ T cells sorted from blood. The CDR3 protein is CASSPLPGLQGIWNQPQHF. In DNA, the CDR3 is TGTGCCAGCAGTCCACTCCCGGGTCTACAGGGAATTTGGAATCAGCCCCAGCATTTT.